This T cell receptor beta chain was obtained from a study of T cell responses to AZD1222 COVID-19 vaccine. Study overall: Pooling of second doses given at about 4 or about 12 weeks was done.

Study-level findings and limits: Spike-specific TCR breadth and depth were elevated following two AZD1222 doses.

For this clone: What it binds is not known.

Germline-derived CDR1 and CDR2 are SGHVS and FQNEAQ. CDR3 size: 17 residues. With V trimmed by 5 bases and J by 5 bases, 16 bases remained unmatched. Here immunoSEQ multiplex PCR was the method, and the copy in TCRdb shows in-frame clones only, minus some. The sample has 90,000 to 150,000 clones; roughly 87% are singletons. The receptor was derived from an adult in good health. The chain has TRBV7-8 and TRBJ2-7; 9 nucleotides align to TRBD2. The specimen was peripheral blood, collected on day 0 of AZD1222 vaccination. DNA for the CDR3: TGTGCCAGCAGCCAAGGTGGTAGCGGGAGCTATTGGGACGAGCAGTACTTC. Translated: CASSQGGSGSYWDEQYF.